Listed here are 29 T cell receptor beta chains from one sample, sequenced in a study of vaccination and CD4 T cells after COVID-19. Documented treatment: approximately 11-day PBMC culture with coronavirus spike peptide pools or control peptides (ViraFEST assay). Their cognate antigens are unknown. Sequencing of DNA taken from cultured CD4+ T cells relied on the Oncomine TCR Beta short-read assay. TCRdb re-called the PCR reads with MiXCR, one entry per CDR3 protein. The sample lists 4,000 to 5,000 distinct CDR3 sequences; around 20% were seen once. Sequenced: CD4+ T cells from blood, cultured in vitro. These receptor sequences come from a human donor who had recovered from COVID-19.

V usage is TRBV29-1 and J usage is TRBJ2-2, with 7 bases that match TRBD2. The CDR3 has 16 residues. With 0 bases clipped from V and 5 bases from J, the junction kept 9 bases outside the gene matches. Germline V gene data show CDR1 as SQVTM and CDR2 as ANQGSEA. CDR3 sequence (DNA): TGCAGCGTTGAAGAGGTTATGGCGGGGGATACCGGGGAGCTGTTTTTT. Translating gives CSVEEVMAGDTGELFF.

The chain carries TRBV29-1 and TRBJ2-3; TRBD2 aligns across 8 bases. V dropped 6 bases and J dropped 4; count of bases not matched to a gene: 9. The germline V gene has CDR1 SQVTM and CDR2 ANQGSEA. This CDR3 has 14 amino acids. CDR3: CSVQKAGGSDTQYF. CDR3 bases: TGCAGCGTGCAAAAGGCGGGGGGCTCAGATACGCAGTATTTT.

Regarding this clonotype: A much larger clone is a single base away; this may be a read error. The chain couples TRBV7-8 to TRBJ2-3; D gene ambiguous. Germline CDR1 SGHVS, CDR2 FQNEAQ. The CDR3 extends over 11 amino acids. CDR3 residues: CVSSLTDTQYF. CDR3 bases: TGTGTCAGCAGCCTCACAGATACGCAGTATTTT.

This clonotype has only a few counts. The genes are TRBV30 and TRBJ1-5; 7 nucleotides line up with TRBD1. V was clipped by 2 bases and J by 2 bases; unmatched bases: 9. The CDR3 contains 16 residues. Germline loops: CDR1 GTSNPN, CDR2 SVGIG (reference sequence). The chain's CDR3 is CAWSTLTGYGNQPQHF. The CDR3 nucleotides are TGTGCCTGGAGTACCTTGACAGGGTATGGCAATCAGCCCCAGCATTTT.

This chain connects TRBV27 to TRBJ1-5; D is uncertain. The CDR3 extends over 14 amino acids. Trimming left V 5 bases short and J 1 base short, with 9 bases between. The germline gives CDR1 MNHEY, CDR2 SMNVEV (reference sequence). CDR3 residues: CASSLGWSNQPQHF. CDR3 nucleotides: TGTGCCAGCAGTCTGGGATGGAGCAATCAGCCCCAGCATTTT.

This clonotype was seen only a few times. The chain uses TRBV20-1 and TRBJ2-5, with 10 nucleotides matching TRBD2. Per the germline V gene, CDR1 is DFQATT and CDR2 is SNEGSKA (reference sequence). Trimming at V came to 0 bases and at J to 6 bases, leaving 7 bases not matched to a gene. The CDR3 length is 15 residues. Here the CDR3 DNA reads TGCAGTGCTAGAGATTGGGGACTAGCGACTAAGACCCAGTACTTC. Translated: CSARDWGLATKTQYF.

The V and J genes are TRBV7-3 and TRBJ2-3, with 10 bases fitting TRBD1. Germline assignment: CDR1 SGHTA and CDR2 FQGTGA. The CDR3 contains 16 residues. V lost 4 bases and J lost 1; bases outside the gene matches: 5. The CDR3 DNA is TGTGCCAGCAGCTCTCCCGGGACAGGGGGCACAGATACGCAGTATTTT. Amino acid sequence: CASSSPGTGGTDTQYF.

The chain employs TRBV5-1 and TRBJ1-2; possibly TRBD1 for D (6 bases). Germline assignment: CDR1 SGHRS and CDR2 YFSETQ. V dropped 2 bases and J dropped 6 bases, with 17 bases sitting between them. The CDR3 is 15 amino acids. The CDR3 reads CASSLDSGTHNGYTF. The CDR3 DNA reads TGCGCCAGCAGCTTAGACTCCGGGACACACAATGGCTACACCTTC.

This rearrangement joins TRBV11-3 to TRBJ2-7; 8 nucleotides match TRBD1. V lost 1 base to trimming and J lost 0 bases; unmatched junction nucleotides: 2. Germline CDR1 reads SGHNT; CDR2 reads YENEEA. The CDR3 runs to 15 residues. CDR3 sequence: CASSLGTGTSYEQYF. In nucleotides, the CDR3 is TGTGCCAGCAGCTTAGGGACAGGGACCTCCTACGAGCAGTACTTC.

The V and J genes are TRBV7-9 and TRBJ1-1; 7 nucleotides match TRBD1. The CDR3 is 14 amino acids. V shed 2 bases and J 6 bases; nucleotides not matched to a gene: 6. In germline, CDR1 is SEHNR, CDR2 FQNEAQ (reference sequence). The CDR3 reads CASSLNRQGAEAFF. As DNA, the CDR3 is TGTGCCAGCAGCTTAAACCGACAGGGCGCTGAAGCTTTCTTT.

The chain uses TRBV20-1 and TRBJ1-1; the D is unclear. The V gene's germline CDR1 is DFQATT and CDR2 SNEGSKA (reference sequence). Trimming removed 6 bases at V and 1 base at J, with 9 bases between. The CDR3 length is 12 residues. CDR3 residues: CSAPSRNTEAFF. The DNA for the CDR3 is TGCAGTGCCCCATCACGGAACACTGAAGCTTTCTTT.

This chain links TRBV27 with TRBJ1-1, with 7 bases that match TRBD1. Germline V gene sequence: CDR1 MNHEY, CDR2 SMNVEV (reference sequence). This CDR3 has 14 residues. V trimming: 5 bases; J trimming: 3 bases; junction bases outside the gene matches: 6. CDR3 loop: CASSLLRGDTEAFF. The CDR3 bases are TGTGCCAGCAGTCTCCTCAGGGGGGACACTGAAGCTTTCTTT.

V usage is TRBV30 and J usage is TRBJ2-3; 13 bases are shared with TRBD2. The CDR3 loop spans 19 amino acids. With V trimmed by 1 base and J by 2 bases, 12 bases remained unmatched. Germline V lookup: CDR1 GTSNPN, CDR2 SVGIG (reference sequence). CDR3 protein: CAWSGRLAGGPQNTDTQYF. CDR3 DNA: TGTGCCTGGAGTGGTAGACTAGCGGGGGGACCCCAAAACACAGATACGCAGTATTTT. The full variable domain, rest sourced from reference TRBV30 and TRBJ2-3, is SQTIHQWPATLVQPVGSPLSLECTVEGTSNPNLYWYRQAAGRGLQLLFYSVGIGQISSEVPQNLSASRPQDRQFILSSKKLLLSDSGFYLCAWSGRLAGGPQNTDTQYFGPGTRLTVL.

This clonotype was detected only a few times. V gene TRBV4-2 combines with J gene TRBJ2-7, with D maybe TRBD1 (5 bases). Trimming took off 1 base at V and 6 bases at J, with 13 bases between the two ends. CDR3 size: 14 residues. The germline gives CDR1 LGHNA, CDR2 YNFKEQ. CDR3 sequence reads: CASSQGQQKGEQYF. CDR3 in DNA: TGTGCCAGCAGCCAAGGACAGCAAAAAGGCGAGCAGTACTTC.

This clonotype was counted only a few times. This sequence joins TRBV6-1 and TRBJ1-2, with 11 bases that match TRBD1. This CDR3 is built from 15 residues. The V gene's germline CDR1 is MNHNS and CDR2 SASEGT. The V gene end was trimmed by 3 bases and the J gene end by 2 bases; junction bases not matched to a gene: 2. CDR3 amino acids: CASSEGQGVNYGYTF. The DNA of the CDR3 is TGTGCCAGCAGTGAGGGACAGGGGGTGAACTATGGCTACACCTTC.

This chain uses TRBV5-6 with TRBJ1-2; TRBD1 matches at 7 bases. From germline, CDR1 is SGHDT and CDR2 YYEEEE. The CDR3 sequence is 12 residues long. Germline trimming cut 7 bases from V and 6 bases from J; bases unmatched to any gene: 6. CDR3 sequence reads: CASHLRGNGYTF. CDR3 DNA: TGTGCCAGCCATCTCAGGGGGAATGGCTACACCTTC.

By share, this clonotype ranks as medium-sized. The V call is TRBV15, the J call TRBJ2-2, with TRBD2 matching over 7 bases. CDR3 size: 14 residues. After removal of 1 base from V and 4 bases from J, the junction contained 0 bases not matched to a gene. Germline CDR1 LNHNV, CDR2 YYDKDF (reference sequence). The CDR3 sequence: CATSRGEGTGELFF. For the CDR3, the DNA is TGTGCCACCAGCAGAGGGGAGGGCACCGGGGAGCTGTTTTTT. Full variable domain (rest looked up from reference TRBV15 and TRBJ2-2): DAMVIQNPRYQVTQFGKPVTLSCSQTLNHNVMYWYQQKSSQAPKLLFHYYDKDFNNEADTPDNFQSRRPNTSFCFLDIRSPGLGDTAMYLCATSRGEGTGELFFGEGSRLTVL.

In nucleotides, the CDR3 is TGTGCCAGCAGAACGACAGGATCGTACGAGCAGTACTTC. Translating gives CASRTTGSYEQYF. The chain couples TRBV6-1 to TRBJ2-7; tentative D call: TRBD1 (6 bases). The V end lost 6 bases, the J end lost 4 bases, and 13 bases lay between the germline ends. The CDR3 covers 13 residues. Looked up from germline, CDR1 is MNHNS and CDR2 is SASEGT.

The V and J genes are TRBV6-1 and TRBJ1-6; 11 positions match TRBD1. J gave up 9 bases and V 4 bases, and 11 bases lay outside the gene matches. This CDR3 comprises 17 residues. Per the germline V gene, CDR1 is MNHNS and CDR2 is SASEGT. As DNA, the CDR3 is TGTGCCAGCAGTGCTGGGTCGACGGGGACAGGGGGTTCACCCCTCCACTTT. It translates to CASSAGSTGTGGSPLHF.

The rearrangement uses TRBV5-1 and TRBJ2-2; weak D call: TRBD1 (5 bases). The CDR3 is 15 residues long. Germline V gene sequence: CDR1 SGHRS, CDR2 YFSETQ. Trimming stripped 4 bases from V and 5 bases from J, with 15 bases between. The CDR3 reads CASSLGDWETGELFF. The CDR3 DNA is TGCGCCAGCAGCCTAGGGGATTGGGAAACCGGGGAGCTGTTTTTT.

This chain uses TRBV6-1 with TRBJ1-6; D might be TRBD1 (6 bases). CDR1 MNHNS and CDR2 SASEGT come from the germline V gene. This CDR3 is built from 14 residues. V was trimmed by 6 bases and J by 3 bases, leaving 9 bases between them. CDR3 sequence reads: CASRRDNYNSPLHF. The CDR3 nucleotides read TGTGCCAGCAGGCGGGACAACTATAATTCACCCCTCCACTTT.

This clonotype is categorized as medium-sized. CDR3 sequence: CATSTVRGSGELFF. The CDR3 DNA reads TGTGCCACCAGCACCGTCCGAGGGTCCGGGGAGCTGTTTTTT. The V and J genes are TRBV15 and TRBJ2-2, with a weak D call TRBD2 (5 bases). This CDR3 is 14 amino acids long. Trimming took 4 bases from V and 6 from J, leaving 12 bases between them. Germline CDR1 and CDR2: LNHNV and YYDKDF (reference sequence). Full variable domain (remainder filled in from reference TRBV15 and TRBJ2-2): DAMVIQNPRYQVTQFGKPVTLSCSQTLNHNVMYWYQQKSSQAPKLLFHYYDKDFNNEADTPDNFQSRRPNTSFCFLDIRSPGLGDTAMYLCATSTVRGSGELFFGEGSRLTVL.

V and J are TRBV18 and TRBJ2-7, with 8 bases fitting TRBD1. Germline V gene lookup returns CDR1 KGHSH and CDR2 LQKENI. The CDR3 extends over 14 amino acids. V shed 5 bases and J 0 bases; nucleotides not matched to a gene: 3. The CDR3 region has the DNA TGTGCCAGCTCAACCGGGACAGGCTCCTACGAGCAGTACTTC. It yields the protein CASSTGTGSYEQYF. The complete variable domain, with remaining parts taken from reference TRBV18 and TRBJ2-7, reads NAGVMQNPRHLVRRRGQEARLRCSPMKGHSHVYWYRQLPEEGLKFMVYLQKENIIDESGMPKERFSAEFPKEGPSILRIQQVVRGDSAAYFCASSTGTGSYEQYFGPGTRLTVT.

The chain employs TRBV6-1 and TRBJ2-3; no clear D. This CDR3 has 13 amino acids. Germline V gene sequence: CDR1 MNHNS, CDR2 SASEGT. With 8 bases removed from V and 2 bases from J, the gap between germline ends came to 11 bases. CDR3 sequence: CASGLGHTDTQYF. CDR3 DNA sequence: TGTGCCAGCGGCCTAGGTCACACAGATACGCAGTATTTT.

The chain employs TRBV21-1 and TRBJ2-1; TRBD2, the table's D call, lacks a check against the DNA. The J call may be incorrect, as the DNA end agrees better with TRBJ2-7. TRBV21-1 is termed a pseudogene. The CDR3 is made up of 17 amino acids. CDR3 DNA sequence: TGTGCCAGCAGCAATGGGACTAGCGGGAGTGGATTGGTCGAGCAGTACTTC. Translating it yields CASSNGTSGSGLVEQYF.

As DNA, the CDR3 is TGTGCCAGTAGACGGGACAGTGGGCTATCAGTGATTGAAGCTTTCTTT. Its protein product is CASRRDSGLSVIEAFF. The V gene is TRBV19, the J gene TRBJ1-1; the match to TRBD1 covers 7 bases. Per the germline V gene, CDR1 is LNHDA and CDR2 is SQIVND (reference sequence). The V segment lost 6 bases and the J segment 7 bases; nucleotides outside the gene matches: 17. The CDR3 has 16 residues.

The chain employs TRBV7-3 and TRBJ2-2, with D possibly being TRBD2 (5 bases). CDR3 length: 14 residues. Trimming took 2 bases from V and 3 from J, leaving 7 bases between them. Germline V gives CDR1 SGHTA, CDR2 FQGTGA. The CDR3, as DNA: TGTGCCAGCAGCTTAGGACTTTACACCGGGGAGCTGTTTTTT. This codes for CASSLGLYTGELFF.

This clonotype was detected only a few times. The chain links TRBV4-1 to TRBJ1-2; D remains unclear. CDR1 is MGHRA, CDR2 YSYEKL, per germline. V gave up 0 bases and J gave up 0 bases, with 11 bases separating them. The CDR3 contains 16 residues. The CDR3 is CASSQESASANYGYTF. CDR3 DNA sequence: TGCGCCAGCAGCCAAGAATCGGCCAGCGCTAACTATGGCTACACCTTC.

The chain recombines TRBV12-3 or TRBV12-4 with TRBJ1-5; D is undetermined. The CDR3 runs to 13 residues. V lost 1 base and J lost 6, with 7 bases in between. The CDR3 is CASSLGDSQPQHF. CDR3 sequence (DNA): TGTGCCAGCAGTTTAGGGGATAGTCAGCCCCAGCATTTT.